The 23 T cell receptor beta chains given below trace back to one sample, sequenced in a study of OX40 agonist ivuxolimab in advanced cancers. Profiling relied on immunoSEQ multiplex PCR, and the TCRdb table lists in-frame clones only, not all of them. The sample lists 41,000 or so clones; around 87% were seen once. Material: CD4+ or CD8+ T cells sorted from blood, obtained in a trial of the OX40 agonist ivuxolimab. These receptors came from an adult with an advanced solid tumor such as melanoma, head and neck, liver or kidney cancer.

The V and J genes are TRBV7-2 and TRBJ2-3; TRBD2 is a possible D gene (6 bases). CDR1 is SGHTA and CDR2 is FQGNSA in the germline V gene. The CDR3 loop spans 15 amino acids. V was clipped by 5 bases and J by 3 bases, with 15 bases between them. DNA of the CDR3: TGTGCCAGCAGCCCGGACTATCACAGTACAGATACGCAGTATTTT. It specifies CASSPDYHSTDTQYF. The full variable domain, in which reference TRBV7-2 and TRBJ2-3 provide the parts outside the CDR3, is GAGVSQSPSNKVTEKGKDVELRCDPISGHTALYWYRQSLGQGLEFLIYFQGNSAPDKSGLPSDRFSAERTGGSVSTLTIQRTQQEDSAVYLCASSPDYHSTDTQYFGPGTRLTVL.

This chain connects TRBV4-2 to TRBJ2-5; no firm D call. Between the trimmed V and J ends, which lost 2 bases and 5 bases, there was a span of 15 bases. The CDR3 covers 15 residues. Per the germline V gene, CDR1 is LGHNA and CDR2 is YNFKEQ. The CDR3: CASSQLQLASETQYF. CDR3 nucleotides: TGTGCCAGCAGCCAACTCCAGCTTGCGTCGGAGACCCAGTACTTC.

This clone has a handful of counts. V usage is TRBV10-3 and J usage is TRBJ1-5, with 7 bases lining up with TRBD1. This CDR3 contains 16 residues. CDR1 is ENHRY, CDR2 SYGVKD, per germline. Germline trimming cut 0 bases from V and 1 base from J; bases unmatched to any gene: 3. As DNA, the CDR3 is TGTGCCATCAGTGAGTCGGGCAGGGGGAGCAATCAGCCCCAGCATTTT. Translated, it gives CAISESGRGSNQPQHF.

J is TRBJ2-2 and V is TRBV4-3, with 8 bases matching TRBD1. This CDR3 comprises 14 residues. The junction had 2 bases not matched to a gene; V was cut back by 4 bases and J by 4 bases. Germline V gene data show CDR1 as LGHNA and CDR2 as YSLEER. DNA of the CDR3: TGCGCCAGCAGCCGGACAGGGATCACCGGGGAGCTGTTTTTT. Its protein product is CASSRTGITGELFF.

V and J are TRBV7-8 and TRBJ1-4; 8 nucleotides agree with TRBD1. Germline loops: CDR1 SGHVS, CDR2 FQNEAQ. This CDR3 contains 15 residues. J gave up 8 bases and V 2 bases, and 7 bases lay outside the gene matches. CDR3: CASSLQGARHEKLFF. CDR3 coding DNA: TGTGCCAGCAGCTTACAGGGGGCGCGTCACGAAAAACTGTTTTTT.

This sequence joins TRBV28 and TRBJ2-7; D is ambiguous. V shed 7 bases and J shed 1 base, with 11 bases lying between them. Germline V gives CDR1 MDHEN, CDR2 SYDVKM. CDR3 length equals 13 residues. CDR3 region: CASNLGPSYEQYF. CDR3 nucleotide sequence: TGTGCCAGCAATTTGGGTCCTTCCTACGAGCAGTACTTC.

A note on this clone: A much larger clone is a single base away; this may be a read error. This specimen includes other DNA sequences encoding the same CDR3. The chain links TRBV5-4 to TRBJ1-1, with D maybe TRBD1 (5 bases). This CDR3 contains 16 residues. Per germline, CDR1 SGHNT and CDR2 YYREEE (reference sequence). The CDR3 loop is CASSLGGRGSNTEAFF. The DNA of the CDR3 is TGTGCCAGCAGCTTGGGAGGGCGGGGGTCCAACACTGAAGCTTTTTTT.

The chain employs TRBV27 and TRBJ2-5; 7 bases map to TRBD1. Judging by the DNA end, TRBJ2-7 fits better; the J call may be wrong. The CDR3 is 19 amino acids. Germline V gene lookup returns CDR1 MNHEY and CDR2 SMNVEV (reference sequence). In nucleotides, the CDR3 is TGTGCCAGCACGCCACGGCACAGGGGCCTTTTAAGGGGGACCCACGAGCAGTACTTC. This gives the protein CASTPRHRGLLRGTHEQYF.

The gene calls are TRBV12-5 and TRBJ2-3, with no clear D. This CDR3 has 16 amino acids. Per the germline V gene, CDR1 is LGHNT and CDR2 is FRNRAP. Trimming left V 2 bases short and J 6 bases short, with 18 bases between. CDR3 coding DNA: TGTGCTAGTGGTTTGTCCCTTAGATTCAGTACGGATACGCAGTATTTT. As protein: CASGLSLRFSTDTQYF.

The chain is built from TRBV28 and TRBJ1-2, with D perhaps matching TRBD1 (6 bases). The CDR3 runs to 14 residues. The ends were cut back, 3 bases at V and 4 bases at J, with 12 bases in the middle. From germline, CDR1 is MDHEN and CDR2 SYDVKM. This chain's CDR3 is CASSFPDRPYGYTF. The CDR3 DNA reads TGTGCCAGCAGTTTCCCTGACAGGCCCTATGGCTACACCTTC.

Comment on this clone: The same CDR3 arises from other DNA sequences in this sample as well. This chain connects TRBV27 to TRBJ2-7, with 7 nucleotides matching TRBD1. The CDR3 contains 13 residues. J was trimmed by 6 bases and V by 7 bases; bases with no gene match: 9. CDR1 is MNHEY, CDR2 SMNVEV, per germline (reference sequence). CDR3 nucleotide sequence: TGTGCCAGCAAAAAGACAGGGACCGTCGAGCAGTACTTC. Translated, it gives CASKKTGTVEQYF.

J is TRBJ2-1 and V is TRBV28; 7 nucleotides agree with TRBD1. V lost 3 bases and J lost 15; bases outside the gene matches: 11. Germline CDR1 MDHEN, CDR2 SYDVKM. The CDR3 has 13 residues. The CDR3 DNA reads TGTGCCAGCAGTTTTGCTGGGACAGTCACTTCGTTCTTC. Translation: CASSFAGTVTSFF. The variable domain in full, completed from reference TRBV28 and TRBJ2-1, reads DVKVTQSSRYLVKRTGEKVFLECVQDMDHENMFWYRQDPGLGLRLIYFSYDVKMKEKGDIPEGYSVSREKKERFSLILESASTNQTSMYLCASSFAGTVTSFFGPGTRLTVL.

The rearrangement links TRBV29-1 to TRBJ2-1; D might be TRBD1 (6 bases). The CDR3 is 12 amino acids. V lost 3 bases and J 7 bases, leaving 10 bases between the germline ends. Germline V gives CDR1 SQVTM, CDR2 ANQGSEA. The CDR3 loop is CSVELQGNEQFF. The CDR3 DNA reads TGCAGCGTTGAGTTACAGGGAAATGAGCAGTTCTTC.

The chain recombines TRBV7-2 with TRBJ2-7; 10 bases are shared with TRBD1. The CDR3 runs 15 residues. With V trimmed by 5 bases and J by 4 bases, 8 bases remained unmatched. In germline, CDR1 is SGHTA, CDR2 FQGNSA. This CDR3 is CASSPTAGQGYEQYF. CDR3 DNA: TGTGCCAGCAGCCCAACGGCGGGACAGGGGTACGAGCAGTACTTC. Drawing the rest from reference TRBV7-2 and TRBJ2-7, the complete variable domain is GAGVSQSPSNKVTEKGKDVELRCDPISGHTALYWYRQSLGQGLEFLIYFQGNSAPDKSGLPSDRFSAERTGGSVSTLTIQRTQQEDSAVYLCASSPTAGQGYEQYFGPGTRLTVT.

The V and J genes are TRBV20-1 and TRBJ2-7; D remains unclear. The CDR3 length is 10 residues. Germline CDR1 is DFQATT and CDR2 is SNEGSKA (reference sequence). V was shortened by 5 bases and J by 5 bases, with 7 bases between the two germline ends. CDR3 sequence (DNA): TGCAGTGCTTTAGGGAACGAGCAGTACTTC. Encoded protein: CSALGNEQYF.

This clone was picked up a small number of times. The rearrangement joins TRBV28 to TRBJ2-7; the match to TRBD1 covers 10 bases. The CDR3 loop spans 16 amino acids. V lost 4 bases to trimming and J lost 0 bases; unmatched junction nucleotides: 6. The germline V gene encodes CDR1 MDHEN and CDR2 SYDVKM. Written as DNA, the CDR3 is TGTGCCAGCAGTTCCCTGGACAGGGGGAGCTCCTACGAGCAGTACTTC. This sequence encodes CASSSLDRGSSYEQYF.

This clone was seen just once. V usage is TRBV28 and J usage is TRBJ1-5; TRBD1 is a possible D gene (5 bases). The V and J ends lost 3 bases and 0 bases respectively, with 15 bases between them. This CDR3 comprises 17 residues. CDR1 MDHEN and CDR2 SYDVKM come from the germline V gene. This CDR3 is CASSFGTAFYSNQPQHF. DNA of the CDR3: TGTGCCAGCAGTTTCGGGACCGCTTTTTATAGCAATCAGCCCCAGCATTTT.

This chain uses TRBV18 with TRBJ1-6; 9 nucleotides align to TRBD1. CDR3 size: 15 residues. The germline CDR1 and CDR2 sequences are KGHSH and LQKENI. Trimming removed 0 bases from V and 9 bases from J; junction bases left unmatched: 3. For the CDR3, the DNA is TGTGCCAGCTCACCACCCACAGGGGGCGTTTCACCCCTCCACTTT. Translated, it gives CASSPPTGGVSPLHF.

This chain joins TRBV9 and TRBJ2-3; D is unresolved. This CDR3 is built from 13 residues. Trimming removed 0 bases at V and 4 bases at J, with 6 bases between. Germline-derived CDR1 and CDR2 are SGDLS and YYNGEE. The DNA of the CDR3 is TGTGCCAGCAGCGTAGCTGGCCCAGATACGCAGTATTTT. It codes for CASSVAGPDTQYF.

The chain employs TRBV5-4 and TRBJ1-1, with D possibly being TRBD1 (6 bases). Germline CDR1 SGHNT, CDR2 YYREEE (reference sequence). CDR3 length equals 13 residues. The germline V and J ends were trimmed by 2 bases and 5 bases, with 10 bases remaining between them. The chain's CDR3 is CASSLQGLTEAFF. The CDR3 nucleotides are TGTGCCAGCAGCTTACAGGGTTTAACTGAAGCTTTCTTT.

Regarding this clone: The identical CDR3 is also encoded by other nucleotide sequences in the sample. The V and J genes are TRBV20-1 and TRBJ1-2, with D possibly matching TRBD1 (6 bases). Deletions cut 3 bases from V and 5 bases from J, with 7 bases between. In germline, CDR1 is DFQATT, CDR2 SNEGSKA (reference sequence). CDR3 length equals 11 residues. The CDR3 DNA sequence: TGCAGTGCTAGTACAGGGTATGGCTACACCTTC. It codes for CSASTGYGYTF.

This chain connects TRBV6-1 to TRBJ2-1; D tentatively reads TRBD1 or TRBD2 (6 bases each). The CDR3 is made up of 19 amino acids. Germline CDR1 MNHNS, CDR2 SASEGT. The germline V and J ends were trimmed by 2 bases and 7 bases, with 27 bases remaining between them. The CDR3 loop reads CASSEPTRGEFSPGNEQFF. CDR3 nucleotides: TGTGCCAGCAGTGAACCGACTAGGGGGGAGTTTAGCCCCGGGAATGAGCAGTTCTTC.

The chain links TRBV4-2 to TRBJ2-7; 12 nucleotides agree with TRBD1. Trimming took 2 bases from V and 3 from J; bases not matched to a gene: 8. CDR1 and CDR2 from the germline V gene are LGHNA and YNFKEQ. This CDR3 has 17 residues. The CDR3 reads CASSQIEGTGGIYEQYF. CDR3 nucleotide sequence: TGTGCCAGCAGCCAAATCGAGGGGACAGGGGGCATCTACGAGCAGTACTTC.